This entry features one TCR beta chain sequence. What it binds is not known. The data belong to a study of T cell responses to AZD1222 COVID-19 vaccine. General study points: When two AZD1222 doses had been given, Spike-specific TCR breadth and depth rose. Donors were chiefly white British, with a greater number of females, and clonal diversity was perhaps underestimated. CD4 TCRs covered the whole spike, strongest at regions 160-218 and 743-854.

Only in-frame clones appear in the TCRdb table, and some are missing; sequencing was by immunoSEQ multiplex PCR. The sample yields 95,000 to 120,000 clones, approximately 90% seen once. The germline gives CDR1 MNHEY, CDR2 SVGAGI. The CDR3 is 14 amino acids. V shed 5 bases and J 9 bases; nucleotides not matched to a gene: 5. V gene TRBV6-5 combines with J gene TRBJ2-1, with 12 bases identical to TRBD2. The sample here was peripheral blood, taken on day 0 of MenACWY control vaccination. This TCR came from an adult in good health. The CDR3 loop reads CASSPGLAGIEQFF. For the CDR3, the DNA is TGTGCCAGCAGTCCCGGACTAGCGGGGATTGAGCAGTTCTTC.